These 21 T cell receptor beta chains originate from one sample sequenced in a study of control samples from healthy donors and cancer patients. Libraries were prepared by immunoSEQ multiplex PCR; TCRdb keeps only in-frame clonotypes and omits some of them. The sample shows some 130,000 clones, about 95% of them seen only once. Sequencing used blood. These receptors came from a man between 25 and 39 years old in good health.

The table lists this clone with a count of one. The rearrangement uses TRBV5-4 and TRBJ2-1; perhaps TRBD1 as D (6 bases). V was pared by 3 bases and J by 8 bases, with 12 bases between. This CDR3 spans 13 amino acids. The V gene's germline CDR1 is SGHNT and CDR2 YYREEE (reference sequence). The CDR3 sequence is CASSSTGSHEQFF. The CDR3 DNA is TGTGCCAGCAGCTCGACAGGCAGCCATGAGCAGTTCTTC.

The V and J genes are TRBV19 and TRBJ1-2; perhaps TRBD1 as D (6 bases). Trimming shortened V by 4 bases and J by 3 bases, and 21 bases separated the two germline ends. Germline V gives CDR1 LNHDA, CDR2 SQIVND (reference sequence). The CDR3 has 17 amino acids. CDR3 sequence reads: CASSNEDIQGRHYGYTF. For the CDR3, the DNA is TGTGCCAGTAGTAATGAAGACATTCAGGGGCGTCACTATGGCTACACCTTC.

The chain recombines TRBV3-1 (or the pseudogene TRBV3-2) with TRBJ2-5, with TRBD2 matching 10 bases. CDR3 length: 16 residues. J lost 2 bases, V lost 1 base, and 4 bases had no gene match. In germline, CDR1 is LGHDT, CDR2 YNNKEL (reference sequence). CDR3 residues: CASSQAKRGGQETQYF. In nucleotides, the CDR3 is TGTGCCAGCAGCCAAGCTAAGCGGGGGGGACAAGAGACCCAGTACTTC.

This rearrangement joins TRBV9 to TRBJ2-3, with 11 bases matching TRBD2. V shed 2 bases and J 6 bases; nucleotides not matched to a gene: 5. This CDR3 is 15 amino acids long. Germline V gene data show CDR1 as SGDLS and CDR2 as YYNGEE. CDR3 DNA: TGTGCCAGCAGCGTTAGCGGGGGGGCCATGGATACGCAGTATTTT. Translation: CASSVSGGAMDTQYF.

This sequence joins TRBV5-1 and TRBJ2-2, with 11 bases matching TRBD2. The CDR3 runs to 15 residues. The germline CDR1 and CDR2 sequences are SGHRS and YFSETQ. V was clipped by 6 bases and J by 2 bases; unmatched bases: 3. The DNA for the CDR3 is TGCGCCAGCATTGGGACTAGCGGTAACACCGGGGAGCTGTTTTTT. It codes for CASIGTSGNTGELFF.

The gene calls are TRBV11-2 and TRBJ2-7; 12 bases are shared with TRBD1. Losses at the gene ends were 5 bases for V and 7 bases for J; bases not matched to a gene: 6. The CDR3 covers 14 residues. From germline, CDR1 is SGHAT and CDR2 FQNNGV. The CDR3 region is CASSTWDRGQEQYF. CDR3 nucleotide sequence: TGTGCCAGCAGCACCTGGGACAGGGGGCAAGAGCAGTACTTC.

V usage is TRBV19 and J usage is TRBJ2-7; 10 bases are shared with TRBD1. This CDR3 has 15 amino acids. Trimming cost V 2 bases and J 4 bases; bases outside gene matches: 5. Germline V gene data show CDR1 as LNHDA and CDR2 as SQIVND (reference sequence). The CDR3 DNA follows: TGTGCCAGTAGTATACTCGGGACAGGGGCGTACGAGCAGTACTTC. It is translated as CASSILGTGAYEQYF. Drawing the rest from reference TRBV19 and TRBJ2-7, the complete variable domain is DGGITQSPKYLFRKEGQNVTLSCEQNLNHDAMYWYRQDPGQGLRLIYYSQIVNDFQKGDIAEGYSVSREKKESFPLTVTSAQKNPTAFYLCASSILGTGAYEQYFGPGTRLTVT.

This chain uses TRBV21-1 with TRBJ2-7. TRBV21-1 is assigned pseudogene status. The CDR3 is made up of 14 amino acids. This CDR3 reads CASSNGSTSYEQYF. For the CDR3, the DNA is TGTGCCAGCAGCAATGGGTCCACCAGTTACGAGCAGTACTTC.

Only one count was recorded for this clone. CDR3 coding DNA: TGTGCCAGCAGCCCCGCGGAGTTTAGCAATCAGCCCCAGCATTTT. Translating gives CASSPAEFSNQPQHF. V gene TRBV5-8 combines with J gene TRBJ1-5; no reliable D call. The CDR3 runs 15 residues. The V end was cut by 4 bases, the J end by 0 bases, with 11 bases between. Germline CDR1 is SGHTS and CDR2 is YDEGEE.

J is TRBJ2-2 and V is TRBV4-2; TRBD1 might be the D (5 bases). Germline values: CDR1 LGHNA, CDR2 YNFKEQ. V lost 1 base and J lost 4, with 13 bases in between. The CDR3 totals 16 residues. The CDR3 region is CASSQVVGASTGELFF. The CDR3 DNA reads as TGTGCCAGCAGCCAAGTGGTAGGGGCCAGCACCGGGGAGCTGTTTTTT.

The chain uses TRBV14 and TRBJ2-3; 11 positions match TRBD2. The ends lost 1 base at V and 5 bases at J; junction bases unmatched: 11. Germline CDR1 reads SGHDN; CDR2 reads FVKESK. The CDR3 runs 18 residues. CDR3 DNA: TGTGCCAGCAGCCAAGGGCCTAGCGGGGGGCCAATGGAAGATACGCAGTATTTT. Protein sequence: CASSQGPSGGPMEDTQYF.

This rearrangement joins TRBV4-1 to TRBJ2-3; possibly TRBD1 for D (5 bases). The CDR3 is 14 amino acids. The V end was cut by 3 bases, the J end by 1 base, with 8 bases between. The germline V gene encodes CDR1 MGHRA and CDR2 YSYEKL. The CDR3 is CASSQIGGTDTQYF. The CDR3 DNA sequence: TGCGCCAGCAGCCAGATAGGGGGCACAGATACGCAGTATTTT.

The rearrangement uses TRBV5-1 and TRBJ2-7; 8 bases map to TRBD1. Germline V gives CDR1 SGHRS, CDR2 YFSETQ. The ends lost 0 bases at V and 4 bases at J; junction bases unmatched: 6. This CDR3 is built from 15 residues. The CDR3 region is CASSLERTGRYEQYF. In DNA, the CDR3 is TGCGCCAGCAGCTTGGAGAGGACAGGGAGGTACGAGCAGTACTTC.

This chain uses TRBV19 with TRBJ2-1; the match to TRBD2 covers 7 bases. The germline V gene encodes CDR1 LNHDA and CDR2 SQIVND (reference sequence). The length of the CDR3 is 14 residues. V gave up 7 bases and J gave up 6 bases; unmatched junction bases: 9. CDR3 DNA sequence: TGTGCCAGTACTCCGGGGGGTAGTATCAATGAGCAGTTCTTC. Translation: CASTPGGSINEQFF.

J is TRBJ1-5 and V is TRBV2; possibly TRBD1 for D (5 bases). The CDR3 loop spans 16 amino acids. The germline V gene encodes CDR1 SNHLY and CDR2 FYNNEI. Deletions cut 4 bases from V and 4 bases from J, with 17 bases between. The CDR3 protein is CASSVGPGDRNQPQHF. In DNA form, the CDR3 reads TGTGCCAGCAGTGTCGGCCCGGGGGATAGGAATCAGCCCCAGCATTTT.

This chain joins TRBV6-2 or TRBV6-3 and TRBJ2-5, with 7 bases lining up with TRBD2. CDR1 is MNHEY, CDR2 SVGEGT, per germline. This CDR3 has 14 residues. The V and J ends lost 2 bases and 5 bases, in that order; junction bases with no gene match: 5. The CDR3 DNA reads as TGTGCCAGCAGTTACGCCGGGAGGCTGGAGACCCAGTACTTC. It translates to CASSYAGRLETQYF.

The V gene is TRBV7-6, the J gene TRBJ2-3, with D perhaps given as TRBD1 or TRBD2 (6 bases each). Trimming shortened V by 0 bases and J by 0 bases, and 10 bases separated the two germline ends. The CDR3 loop spans 16 amino acids. Germline V CDR1 and CDR2: SGHVS, FNYEAQ. Here the CDR3 DNA reads TGTGCCAGCAGCTTAGCGGCCGGGGGCAGCACAGATACGCAGTATTTT. Its translation is CASSLAAGGSTDTQYF. Combining the CDR3 with reference TRBV7-6 and TRBJ2-3 gives the whole variable domain GAGVSQSPRYKVTKRGQDVALRCDPISGHVSLYWYRQALGQGPEFLTYFNYEAQQDKSGLPNDRFSAERPEGSISTLTIQRTEQRDSAMYRCASSLAAGGSTDTQYFGPGTRLTVL.

The chain uses TRBV29-1 and TRBJ1-2, with D possibly TRBD1 on 5 matching bases. The V end lost 2 bases, the J end lost 4 bases, and 11 bases lay between the germline ends. The CDR3 loop spans 13 amino acids. Germline V gives CDR1 SQVTM, CDR2 ANQGSEA. The CDR3 sequence: CSVEPDSLYGYTF. CDR3 DNA sequence: TGCAGCGTTGAACCAGACAGTCTCTATGGCTACACCTTC.

This chain joins TRBV19 and TRBJ1-4; the match to TRBD1 covers 9 bases. CDR3 size: 13 residues. With V trimmed by 5 bases and J by 11 bases, 6 bases remained unmatched. The germline gives CDR1 LNHDA, CDR2 SQIVND (reference sequence). Here the CDR3 reads CASSGQGFTKLFF. The CDR3 nucleotides are TGTGCCAGTAGTGGACAGGGGTTTACGAAACTGTTTTTT. Filled out from reference TRBV19 and TRBJ1-4, the complete variable domain reads DGGITQSPKYLFRKEGQNVTLSCEQNLNHDAMYWYRQDPGQGLRLIYYSQIVNDFQKGDIAEGYSVSREKKESFPLTVTSAQKNPTAFYLCASSGQGFTKLFFGSGTQLSVL.

The genes are TRBV20-1 and TRBJ1-6; D call uncertain. Trimming took 5 bases from V and 0 from J, leaving 14 bases between them. The CDR3 runs 16 residues. Per the germline V gene, CDR1 is DFQATT and CDR2 is SNEGSKA (reference sequence). The CDR3 here is CSARGGSGSYNSPLHF. CDR3 coding DNA: TGCAGTGCTCGTGGCGGGTCCGGCTCCTATAATTCACCCCTCCACTTT.

This chain links TRBV2 with TRBJ2-7; 11 nucleotides line up with TRBD2. The CDR3 has 13 amino acids. With 7 bases clipped from V and 3 bases from J, the junction kept 2 bases outside the gene matches. Germline CDR1 reads SNHLY; CDR2 reads FYNNEI. CDR3 coding DNA: TGTGCCAGCACACTAGCGGGGGACTACGAGCAGTACTTC. It encodes CASTLAGDYEQYF.